These T cell receptor beta chains were read from a single sample in a study of blood T cell repertoires in COVID-19. TCRdb's copy holds only in-frame clones and misses some; the assay was immunoSEQ multiplex PCR. The sample consists of 200,000 to 250,000 clones, approximately 79% of them appearing once. Material for sequencing was peripheral blood. The source of these receptors is a woman aged 80 or older with active or convalescent COVID-19. The CDR3 runs from the conserved cysteine through the conserved F or W. The order of the fields is clone size, V gene, J gene, D gene, CDR3 DNA, CDR3 protein. D genes are given only for firm matches. Rows may omit the clone size; those that give it use once, few, many or a size class.

clone size: -
V gene: TRBV4-2
J gene: TRBJ2-3
D gene: TRBD2
CDR3 DNA: TGTGCCAGCAGCCAGGTCAGCGGGGGGAGCACAGATACGCAGTATTTT
CDR3 protein: CASSQVSGGSTDTQYF

clone size: -
V gene: TRBV5-1
J gene: TRBJ2-7
D gene: -
CDR3 DNA: TGCGCCAGCAGCTTGGCCCTAGCGAACTACGAGCAGTACTTC
CDR3 protein: CASSLALANYEQYF

clone size: -
V gene: TRBV28
J gene: TRBJ1-1
D gene: TRBD1
CDR3 DNA: TGTGCCAGCTTCGGACAGGGGAACACTGAAGCTTTCTTT
CDR3 protein: CASFGQGNTEAFF

clone size: once
V gene: TRBV28
J gene: TRBJ1-2
D gene: TRBD1
CDR3 DNA: TGTGCCAGCAGTTCCCGGACAGGGACCCTGTTCGGTGGCTACACCTTC
CDR3 protein: CASSSRTGTLFGGYTF

clone size: -
V gene: TRBV7-8
J gene: TRBJ1-6
D gene: TRBD1
CDR3 DNA: TGTGCCAGCAGCGCCGGACAGGGGCACCTTAATTCACCCCTCCACTTT
CDR3 protein: CASSAGQGHLNSPLHF

clone size: -
V gene: TRBV10-3
J gene: TRBJ2-1
D gene: TRBD1
CDR3 DNA: TGTGCCATCAGTGGCGGGACAGGGGGCTACAATGAGCAGTTCTTC
CDR3 protein: CAISGGTGGYNEQFF

clone size: -
V gene: TRBV27
J gene: TRBJ1-5
D gene: -
CDR3 DNA: TGTGCCAGCAGTTTTGAAGGACTCGGCAATCAGCCCCAGCATTTT
CDR3 protein: CASSFEGLGNQPQHF

clone size: -
V gene: TRBV4-2
J gene: TRBJ2-1
D gene: TRBD2
CDR3 DNA: TGTGCCAGCAGCCCCCAGACTAGCGGGAGGGCCTACAATGAGCAGTTCTTC
CDR3 protein: CASSPQTSGRAYNEQFF

clone size: -
V gene: TRBV15
J gene: TRBJ2-2
D gene: -
CDR3 DNA: TGTGCCACCAGCGAACAGGGGGGGAAAGCCGGGGAGCTGTTTTTT
CDR3 protein: CATSEQGGKAGELFF

clone size: -
V gene: TRBV5-1
J gene: TRBJ1-6
D gene: TRBD1
CDR3 DNA: TGCGCCAGCAGCCACGGGACAGGGGGATCACCCCTCCACTTT
CDR3 protein: CASSHGTGGSPLHF

clone size: -
V gene: TRBV3-1/TRBV3-2
J gene: TRBJ2-1
D gene: TRBD1
CDR3 DNA: TGTGCCAGCAGCAGGGGTTCCGGGACAGGGGTCAGGAATGAGCAGTTCTTC
CDR3 protein: CASSRGSGTGVRNEQFF

clone size: -
V gene: TRBV10-1
J gene: TRBJ1-5
D gene: -
CDR3 DNA: TGCGCCAGCAGTGAGTCGGCGGGGGCCGGTCAGCCCCAGCATTTT
CDR3 protein: CASSESAGAGQPQHF

clone size: -
V gene: TRBV3-1/TRBV3-2
J gene: TRBJ2-2
D gene: TRBD2
CDR3 DNA: TGTGCCAGCAGCCCTACTAGCGGGACCACCGGGGAGCTGTTTTTT
CDR3 protein: CASSPTSGTTGELFF

clone size: once
V gene: TRBV5-4
J gene: TRBJ1-1
D gene: -
CDR3 DNA: TGTGCCAGCAGCTTGGCGAAGTCGGGGGGCACTGAAGCTTTCTTT
CDR3 protein: CASSLAKSGGTEAFF

clone size: -
V gene: TRBV18
J gene: TRBJ2-5
D gene: -
CDR3 DNA: TGTGCCAGCTCACAGAGGGACTTTCAAGAGACCCAGTACTTC
CDR3 protein: CASSQRDFQETQYF

clone size: -
V gene: TRBV5-1
J gene: TRBJ2-7
D gene: -
CDR3 DNA: TGCGCCAGCAGCACCGACAGATACGAGCAGTACTTC
CDR3 protein: CASSTDRYEQYF

clone size: -
V gene: TRBV28
J gene: TRBJ1-2
D gene: -
CDR3 DNA: TGTGCCAGCAGTTTAGACCCCCGAAGCGGCTATGGCTACACCTTC
CDR3 protein: CASSLDPRSGYGYTF

clone size: -
V gene: TRBV5-4
J gene: TRBJ1-2
D gene: TRBD1
CDR3 DNA: TGTGCCAGCAGCGGGGGACAGGGGTATTATGGCTACACCTTC
CDR3 protein: CASSGGQGYYGYTF

clone size: -
V gene: TRBV2
J gene: TRBJ2-1
D gene: TRBD2
CDR3 DNA: TGTGCCAGCAGGGATAGCGGGGGGGCCTACAATGAGCAGTTCTTC
CDR3 protein: CASRDSGGAYNEQFF

clone size: -
V gene: TRBV9
J gene: TRBJ2-7
D gene: TRBD1
CDR3 DNA: TGTGCCAGCACCCCGACAGGGGCCTCCTACGAGCAGTACTTC
CDR3 protein: CASTPTGASYEQYF

clone size: -
V gene: TRBV19
J gene: TRBJ2-1
D gene: TRBD2
CDR3 DNA: TGTGCCAGTAGTAGGGCTAGCGGAACCTCGGGGGGATACAATGAGCAGTTCTTC
CDR3 protein: CASSRASGTSGGYNEQFF

clone size: -
V gene: TRBV3-1/TRBV3-2
J gene: TRBJ1-1
D gene: -
CDR3 DNA: TGTGCCAGCAGCCAAGGCGCGACTAGCACTGAAGCTTTCTTT
CDR3 protein: CASSQGATSTEAFF

clone size: -
V gene: TRBV6-1
J gene: TRBJ1-1
D gene: -
CDR3 DNA: TGTGCCAGCAGTGATAGAAGGAGGGTATACTTTGAAGCTTTCTTT
CDR3 protein: CASSDRRRVYFEAFF

clone size: few
V gene: TRBV7-9
J gene: TRBJ1-2
D gene: -
CDR3 DNA: TGTGCCAGCAGCATAGGACACAGCCCTAACTATGGCTACACCTTC
CDR3 protein: CASSIGHSPNYGYTF

clone size: few
V gene: TRBV5-1
J gene: TRBJ2-1
D gene: -
CDR3 DNA: TGCGCCAGCCGCGGGGCCGGGGCGGAGTTCTTC
CDR3 protein: CASRGAGAEFF

clone size: -
V gene: TRBV13
J gene: TRBJ1-5
D gene: -
CDR3 DNA: TGTGCCAGCAGCCAGGGGTTGGATCAGCCCCAGCATTTT
CDR3 protein: CASSQGLDQPQHF

clone size: -
V gene: TRBV7-8
J gene: TRBJ1-4
D gene: -
CDR3 DNA: TGTGCCAGCAGCTTAGGGCTGTCTGAAAAACTGTTTTTT
CDR3 protein: CASSLGLSEKLFF

clone size: once
V gene: TRBV20-1
J gene: TRBJ1-4
D gene: TRBD1
CDR3 DNA: TGCAGTGCTAGTGAAGGGGGCCTCGGAAAACTGTTTTTT
CDR3 protein: CSASEGGLGKLFF

clone size: -
V gene: TRBV27
J gene: TRBJ1-3
D gene: -
CDR3 DNA: TGTGCCAGCAGTTTATCGGGCAGGGTTGGAAACACCATATATTTT
CDR3 protein: CASSLSGRVGNTIYF

clone size: -
V gene: TRBV5-6
J gene: TRBJ1-4
D gene: -
CDR3 DNA: TGTGCCAGCAGCTACCAGGGTGCAACTAATGAAAAACTGTTTTTT
CDR3 protein: CASSYQGATNEKLFF

clone size: -
V gene: TRBV2
J gene: TRBJ1-1
D gene: -
CDR3 DNA: TGTGCCAGCAGTGAAATGAGCTTGAACACTGAAGCTTTCTTT
CDR3 protein: CASSEMSLNTEAFF

clone size: -
V gene: TRBV5-1
J gene: TRBJ2-1
D gene: TRBD2
CDR3 DNA: TGCGCCAGCAGCACCGGGACTAGCGTGGGGGGCGGACAGTACAATGAGCAGTTCTTC
CDR3 protein: CASSTGTSVGGGQYNEQFF

clone size: few
V gene: TRBV7-2
J gene: TRBJ1-5
D gene: TRBD1
CDR3 DNA: TGTGCCAGCAGCCCTCGGACAGGGGACCAGCCCCAGCATTTT
CDR3 protein: CASSPRTGDQPQHF

clone size: -
V gene: TRBV5-1
J gene: TRBJ1-1
D gene: TRBD1
CDR3 DNA: TGCGCCAGCAGCGGGACAGGAGTCACTGAAGCTTTCTTT
CDR3 protein: CASSGTGVTEAFF

clone size: -
V gene: TRBV5-1
J gene: TRBJ2-1
D gene: -
CDR3 DNA: TGCGCCAGCAGCCCGCGGACGGACTTGAATGAGCAGTTCTTC
CDR3 protein: CASSPRTDLNEQFF

clone size: -
V gene: TRBV15
J gene: TRBJ1-1
D gene: -
CDR3 DNA: TGTGCCACCAGTTCGGGGGTCACTGAAGCTTTCTTT
CDR3 protein: CATSSGVTEAFF

clone size: -
V gene: TRBV10-3
J gene: TRBJ2-5
D gene: TRBD2
CDR3 DNA: TGTGCCATCAGTGGGTCCCCGGGACTAGCGGGTCCGGGGACCCAGTACTTC
CDR3 protein: CAISGSPGLAGPGTQYF

clone size: -
V gene: TRBV10-2
J gene: TRBJ2-3
D gene: -
CDR3 DNA: TGCGCCAGCAGTGATAAAACCAAACAGAGCACAGATACGCAGTATTTT
CDR3 protein: CASSDKTKQSTDTQYF

clone size: -
V gene: TRBV28
J gene: TRBJ2-7
D gene: TRBD1
CDR3 DNA: TGTGCCAGCAGCACCGACAGGGGGATGGGCTACGAGCAGTACTTC
CDR3 protein: CASSTDRGMGYEQYF

clone size: -
V gene: TRBV3-1/TRBV3-2
J gene: TRBJ2-7
D gene: TRBD2
CDR3 DNA: TGTGCCAGCAGCCAAGTTAGCGGGACGGAGTACTTC
CDR3 protein: CASSQVSGTEYF

clone size: many
V gene: TRBV11-2
J gene: TRBJ1-2
D gene: -
CDR3 DNA: TGTGCCAGCAGCCACGAGAGCGCGGCTAACTATGGCTACACCTTC
CDR3 protein: CASSHESAANYGYTF

clone size: few
V gene: TRBV4-1
J gene: TRBJ1-4
D gene: -
CDR3 DNA: TGCGCCAGCAGCCAAGATGGGGGGGGAGGTGAAAAACTGTTTTTT
CDR3 protein: CASSQDGGGGEKLFF